Each of the 32 T cell receptor beta chains below was sequenced from the same sample in a study of T cells in Graves' hyperthyroidism and ophthalmopathy. The investigators amplified TCR beta CDR3 regions from RNA transcripts. First-round RT-PCR targeting the TCR CDR3 was performed with the HTBI primer set. TCRdb ran MiXCR on the multiplex PCR reads and lists one entry per CDR3 protein. The sample holds about 610,000 distinct CDR3 sequences, 14% to 15% seen once. Sequenced input: blood. These receptors all come from a woman in her 40s with Graves' ophthalmopathy.

Many counts were recorded for this clonotype. The chain joins TRBV20-1 to TRBJ2-4; perhaps D is TRBD1 or TRBD2 (8 bases each). V gave up 0 bases and J gave up 0 bases, with 21 bases separating them. Germline-derived CDR1 and CDR2 are DFQATT and SNEGSKA (reference sequence). The CDR3 spans 19 residues. The CDR3 coding sequence is TGCAGTGCTAGAGACTCCAGGGGGCGGGGGGCCATAGCCAAAAACATTCAGTACTTC. Translation: CSARDSRGRGAIAKNIQYF.

J is TRBJ2-7 and V is TRBV6-2 or TRBV6-3; maybe TRBD2 (6 bases). Between the trimmed V and J ends, which lost 3 bases and 1 base, there was a span of 22 bases. Germline CDR1 reads MNHEY; CDR2 reads SVGEGT. CDR3 length: 18 amino acids. CDR3 sequence (DNA): TGTGCCAGCAGTTATAGGGACTTTGACTCGAAACCTTCCTACGAGCAGTACTTC. Residues: CASSYRDFDSKPSYEQYF.

This clonotype was counted at least ten times. V is TRBV7-3 and J is TRBJ1-3, with D unclear. The ends were cut back, 3 bases at V and 8 bases at J, with 14 bases in the middle. The CDR3 has 14 residues. The V gene's germline CDR1 is SGHTA and CDR2 FQGTGA. CDR3 in amino acids: CASSLGSPRDTIYF. The CDR3 nucleotides read TGTGCCAGCAGCTTGGGATCCCCGCGGGACACCATATATTTT.

V and J are TRBV11-1 and TRBJ1-2; tentative D call: TRBD1 (6 bases). Germline V lookup: CDR1 SGHAT, CDR2 FQDESV (reference sequence). The CDR3 is 11 amino acids. V was clipped by 8 bases and J by 4 bases, with 8 bases between them. The CDR3 region is CASLQGYGYTF. CDR3 bases: TGTGCCAGCTTACAGGGCTATGGCTACACCTTC.

The chain carries TRBV6-7 and TRBJ2-5, with a tentative D call TRBD1 (6 bases). TRBV6-7 is classed as an ORF, of uncertain function. The length of the CDR3 is 14 residues. Trimming shortened V by 2 bases and J by 7 bases, and 14 bases separated the two germline ends. CDR3: CASSYRGKSGTQYF. The DNA for the CDR3 is TGTGCCAGCAGTTACAGGGGGAAGAGTGGGACCCAGTACTTC.

This clonotype has only a few counts. The genes are TRBV10-2 and TRBJ2-4; TRBD1 matches 9 bases. Germline trimming cut 6 bases from V and 0 bases from J; bases unmatched to any gene: 3. CDR1 and CDR2 (germline): WSHSY, SAAADI. The length of the CDR3 is 15 residues. This CDR3 is CASRTGGVAKNIQYF. In DNA form, the CDR3 reads TGCGCCAGCAGGACAGGGGGGGTAGCCAAAAACATTCAGTACTTC.

This clonotype came up a few times. The rearrangement joins TRBV6-2 or TRBV6-3 to TRBJ2-7; D call uncertain. The CDR3 is 14 residues long. Germline V gives CDR1 MNHEY, CDR2 SVGEGT. Deletions cut 11 bases from V and 3 bases from J, with 20 bases between. CDR3 in DNA: TGTGCCTCAACTTACCCGGCAGCAGACTACGAGCAGTACTTC. It yields the protein CASTYPAADYEQYF.

This clonotype was recorded many times. The chain is built from TRBV7-2 and TRBJ2-5; possibly TRBD1 for D (6 bases). Germline V gene lookup returns CDR1 SGHTA and CDR2 FQGNSA. V gave up 7 bases and J gave up 4 bases, with 25 bases separating them. The CDR3 runs to 17 residues. The CDR3 sequence: CASTTGLRGSARETQYF. CDR3 nucleotide sequence: TGTGCCAGCACCACCGGGCTAAGGGGGAGCGCACGAGAGACCCAGTACTTC.

This clonotype was seen ten or more times. The rearrangement joins TRBV7-2 to TRBJ2-5; TRBD2 agrees at 7 bases. Losses at the gene ends were 1 base for V and 4 bases for J; bases not matched to a gene: 3. Germline CDR1 is SGHTA and CDR2 is FQGNSA. The CDR3 spans 14 residues. Here the CDR3 reads CASSLGAGAETQYF. The CDR3 DNA reads TGTGCCAGCAGCTTAGGGGCGGGAGCAGAGACCCAGTACTTC.

The table lists this clonotype with a few counts. The V call is TRBV29-1, the J call TRBJ2-3; the D is unclear. The CDR3 totals 13 residues. V lost 3 bases to trimming and J lost 4 bases, with 11 bases between them. In germline, CDR1 is SQVTM, CDR2 ANQGSEA. This CDR3 reads CSVDGGLPDTQYF. The CDR3 region has the DNA TGCAGCGTTGACGGTGGTTTACCAGATACGCAGTATTTT.

This chain links TRBV28 with TRBJ1-2; D perhaps matches TRBD1 (5 bases). The CDR3 spans 14 residues. Germline CDR1 MDHEN, CDR2 SYDVKM. The germline V and J ends were trimmed by 7 bases and 6 bases, with 18 bases remaining between them. For the CDR3, the DNA is TGTGCCAGCACTGGGGTCGCCAGGGCCCATGGCTACACCTTC. Encoded protein: CASTGVARAHGYTF.

This clonotype showed up many times. This chain connects TRBV20-1 to TRBJ2-1, with 10 bases that match TRBD2. V shed 1 base and J 9 bases; nucleotides not matched to a gene: 6. The CDR3 contains 14 residues. The germline gives CDR1 DFQATT, CDR2 SNEGSKA (reference sequence). The CDR3 here is CSARGASGSGEQFF. As DNA, the CDR3 is TGCAGTGCTAGAGGCGCTAGCGGGAGCGGTGAGCAGTTCTTC.

This clonotype was counted ten times or more. The V and J genes are TRBV12-3 or TRBV12-4 and TRBJ2-7; D possibly corresponds to TRBD2 (5 bases). V lost 5 bases and J 3 bases, leaving 17 bases between the germline ends. This CDR3 has 15 residues. In DNA form, the CDR3 reads TGTGCCAGCAGTCAATCTCCGTCCGGGAACTACGAGCAGTACTTC. It is translated as CASSQSPSGNYEQYF.

This clonotype was seen at least ten times. The chain combines TRBV5-1 with TRBJ2-7, with TRBD1 matching 8 bases. Germline-derived CDR1 and CDR2 are SGHRS and YFSETQ. CDR3 length: 15 amino acids. V lost 4 bases and J lost 0; bases outside the gene matches: 6. The CDR3 bases are TGCGCCAGCAGCCTCTCGACAGGGGACTCCTACGAGCAGTACTTC. This encodes CASSLSTGDSYEQYF.

This clonotype was observed many times. The chain combines TRBV10-3 with TRBJ2-7; 9 nucleotides line up with TRBD2. This CDR3 has 14 residues. Germline assignment: CDR1 ENHRY and CDR2 SYGVKD. V shed 3 bases and J 3 bases; nucleotides not matched to a gene: 3. The CDR3 sequence is CAISDSSGDYEQYF. The DNA of the CDR3 is TGTGCCATCAGTGACTCTAGCGGGGACTACGAGCAGTACTTC.

This clonotype occurred many times. J is TRBJ2-7 and V is TRBV2; 7 bases map to TRBD1. There are 15 residues in the CDR3. Looked up from germline, CDR1 is SNHLY and CDR2 is FYNNEI. The V segment lost 6 bases and the J segment 2 bases; nucleotides outside the gene matches: 10. This CDR3 is CASRRQDRATYEQYF. The CDR3 DNA reads as TGTGCCAGCAGGAGACAAGACAGGGCCACCTACGAGCAGTACTTC. Using reference TRBV2 and TRBJ2-7 for the parts outside the CDR3, the full variable domain is EPEVTQTPSHQVTQMGQEVILRCVPISNHLYFYWYRQILGQKVEFLVSFYNNEISEKSEIFDDQFSVERPDGSNFTLKIRSTKLEDSAMYFCASRRQDRATYEQYFGPGTRLTVT.

This clonotype was seen repeatedly, ten times or more. The CDR3 here is CSARPGQRDLNYGYTF. The CDR3 nucleotides read TGCAGTGCCAGACCGGGACAGAGAGACCTGAACTATGGCTACACCTTC. The V and J genes are TRBV20-1 and TRBJ1-2; TRBD1 aligns across 7 bases. The CDR3 has 16 residues. With 6 bases clipped from V and 2 bases from J, the junction kept 15 bases outside the gene matches. Germline CDR1 DFQATT, CDR2 SNEGSKA (reference sequence).

This clonotype was observed many times. The chain recombines TRBV20-1 with TRBJ2-2; TRBD2 might be the D (5 bases). Germline V gene lookup returns CDR1 DFQATT and CDR2 SNEGSKA (reference sequence). The CDR3 consists of 16 residues. Trimming stripped 0 bases from V and 0 bases from J, with 11 bases between. CDR3 DNA: TGCAGTGCTAGAGATGGAGGTCATTCGAACACCGGGGAGCTGTTTTTT. Protein: CSARDGGHSNTGELFF.

CDR3 DNA: TGTGCCAGCAGCTTAGTCTTTGGGGTCTCTGGAAACACCATATATTTT. It encodes CASSLVFGVSGNTIYF. This chain links TRBV11-2 with TRBJ1-3; unclear D gene. The V end lost 1 base, the J end lost 0 bases, and 10 bases lay between the germline ends. The germline V gene encodes CDR1 SGHAT and CDR2 FQNNGV. The CDR3 is 16 amino acids.

This chain uses TRBV6-5 with TRBJ1-1; perhaps TRBD1 as D (6 bases). The germline V gene encodes CDR1 MNHEY and CDR2 SVGAGI. Trimming cost V 4 bases and J 4 bases, with 13 bases left between them. The CDR3 spans 14 residues. The CDR3 here is CASSSGQWGTEAFF. The CDR3, as DNA: TGTGCCAGCAGTTCTGGACAGTGGGGCACTGAAGCTTTCTTT.

This clonotype was seen many times. The chain recombines TRBV29-1 with TRBJ1-1; D gene unclear. The CDR3 sequence is 15 residues long. From germline, CDR1 is SQVTM and CDR2 ANQGSEA. V lost 5 bases, J lost 0 bases, and 16 bases lay in between. CDR3: CSVIAQDLLNTEAFF. DNA of the CDR3: TGCAGCGTTATCGCGCAGGACCTCCTGAACACTGAAGCTTTCTTT. The variable domain in full, completed from reference TRBV29-1 and TRBJ1-1, reads SAVISQKPSRDICQRGTSLTIQCQVDSQVTMMFWYRQQPGQSLTLIATANQGSEATYESGFVIDKFPISRPNLTFSTLTVSNMSPEDSSIYLCSVIAQDLLNTEAFFGQGTRLTVV.

This clonotype showed up many times. The rearrangement links TRBV30 to TRBJ1-3; D gene ambiguous. CDR1 is GTSNPN and CDR2 is SVGIG in the germline V gene (reference sequence). This CDR3 spans 13 amino acids. With 1 base removed from V and 1 base from J, the gap between germline ends came to 5 bases. Here the CDR3 reads CAWSEGSGNTIYF. The DNA of the CDR3 is TGTGCCTGGAGTGAAGGGTCTGGAAACACCATATATTTT. The full variable domain, completed using reference TRBV30 and TRBJ1-3, is SQTIHQWPATLVQPVGSPLSLECTVEGTSNPNLYWYRQAAGRGLQLLFYSVGIGQISSEVPQNLSASRPQDRQFILSSKKLLLSDSGFYLCAWSEGSGNTIYFGEGSWLTVV.

This clonotype was counted many times. The chain has TRBV12-3 or TRBV12-4 and TRBJ2-2; D perhaps matches TRBD2 (6 bases). V was shortened by 6 bases and J by 5 bases, with 16 bases between the two germline ends. CDR3 length: 15 residues. The CDR3 DNA follows: TGTGCCAGCAGGCGAATGGGGACTTGGACCGGGGAGCTGTTTTTT. Translating it yields CASRRMGTWTGELFF.

This clonotype was found many times. The V and J genes are TRBV7-2 and TRBJ2-5; 9 nucleotides align to TRBD2. The V and J ends lost 1 base and 2 bases, in that order; junction bases with no gene match: 5. The CDR3 covers 16 residues. Germline V gives CDR1 SGHTA, CDR2 FQGNSA. CDR3: CASSLVTSGPQETQYF. Written as DNA, the CDR3 is TGTGCCAGCAGCTTAGTAACTAGCGGGCCACAAGAGACCCAGTACTTC. The full variable domain, with the rest looked up from reference TRBV7-2 and TRBJ2-5, is GAGVSQSPSNKVTEKGKDVELRCDPISGHTALYWYRQSLGQGLEFLIYFQGNSAPDKSGLPSDRFSAERTGGSVSTLTIQRTQQEDSAVYLCASSLVTSGPQETQYFGPGTRLLVL.

There are many counts of this clonotype. V and J are TRBV12-5 and TRBJ1-3; D is uncertain. The CDR3 runs to 17 residues. V dropped 2 bases and J dropped 0 bases, with 14 bases sitting between them. The germline gives CDR1 LGHNT, CDR2 FRNRAP. The CDR3 sequence: CASGLRLEARSGNTIYF. CDR3 nucleotides: TGTGCTAGTGGTTTGAGATTGGAAGCCCGCTCTGGAAACACCATATATTTT.

This clonotype was seen only a few times. In DNA form, the CDR3 reads TGTGCCTGGAGTGTAGGTGGCCAGCTCGCCGAGCAGTACTTC. It yields the protein CAWSVGGQLAEQYF. This chain connects TRBV30 to TRBJ2-7; D not certain. Germline assignment: CDR1 GTSNPN and CDR2 SVGIG (reference sequence). This CDR3 comprises 14 residues. V was clipped by 0 bases and J by 6 bases, with 15 bases between them.

This clonotype appeared many times. CDR3 in amino acids: CASILLDRAWETQYF. CDR3 DNA sequence: TGTGCCAGCATCCTTCTGGACAGGGCTTGGGAGACCCAGTACTTC. The chain combines TRBV2 with TRBJ2-5, with TRBD1 matching 8 bases. This CDR3 contains 15 residues. In germline, CDR1 is SNHLY, CDR2 FYNNEI. J was trimmed by 5 bases and V by 7 bases; bases with no gene match: 12.

This clonotype was seen repeatedly, ten times or more. J is TRBJ2-2 and V is TRBV20-1; TRBD2 matches at 11 bases. This CDR3 region has 13 residues. Germline lookup yields CDR1 DFQATT and CDR2 SNEGSKA (reference sequence). V trimming: 2 bases; J trimming: 12 bases; junction bases outside the gene matches: 5. Written as DNA, the CDR3 is TGCAGTGCTAGACTAGCGGGAGGCGGACAGCTGTTTTTT. Protein sequence: CSARLAGGGQLFF.

This clonotype showed up many times. V usage is TRBV28 and J usage is TRBJ1-1; TRBD1 might be the D (5 bases). The ends were cut back, 3 bases at V and 0 bases at J, with 14 bases in the middle. The germline V gene has CDR1 MDHEN and CDR2 SYDVKM. This CDR3 spans 16 amino acids. The CDR3 DNA reads TGTGCCAGCAGTTTCTGGGACCGGACGATGAACACTGAAGCTTTCTTT. This encodes CASSFWDRTMNTEAFF.

There are many counts of this clonotype. The rearrangement uses TRBV28 and TRBJ1-2; TRBD1 agrees at 9 bases. The CDR3 is 14 residues long. Unmatched junction bases numbered 9, after V lost 5 bases and J lost 8 bases. The germline V gene encodes CDR1 MDHEN and CDR2 SYDVKM. The DNA of the CDR3 is TGTGCCAGCAGTCTGGGACAGGGTCCGCTGGGCTACACCTTC. Translation: CASSLGQGPLGYTF.

This clonotype was seen repeatedly, ten times or more. This chain links TRBV7-9 with TRBJ2-7; 8 positions agree with TRBD2. The length of the CDR3 is 15 residues. With 5 bases clipped from V and 0 bases from J, the junction kept 6 bases outside the gene matches. CDR1 is SEHNR, CDR2 FQNEAQ, per germline (reference sequence). CDR3: CASSQLADPSYEQYF. The CDR3 DNA is TGTGCCAGCAGCCAACTAGCGGATCCCTCCTACGAGCAGTACTTC.

This clonotype was recorded only once. The chain couples TRBV29-1 to TRBJ1-2; D is perhaps TRBD1 (5 bases). Deletions cut 5 bases from V and 0 bases from J, with 13 bases between. Looked up from germline, CDR1 is SQVTM and CDR2 is ANQGSEA. The CDR3 is 14 residues long. CDR3 protein: CSVRGDGSNYGYTF. CDR3 bases: TGCAGCGTTCGCGGGGACGGTTCTAACTATGGCTACACCTTC.